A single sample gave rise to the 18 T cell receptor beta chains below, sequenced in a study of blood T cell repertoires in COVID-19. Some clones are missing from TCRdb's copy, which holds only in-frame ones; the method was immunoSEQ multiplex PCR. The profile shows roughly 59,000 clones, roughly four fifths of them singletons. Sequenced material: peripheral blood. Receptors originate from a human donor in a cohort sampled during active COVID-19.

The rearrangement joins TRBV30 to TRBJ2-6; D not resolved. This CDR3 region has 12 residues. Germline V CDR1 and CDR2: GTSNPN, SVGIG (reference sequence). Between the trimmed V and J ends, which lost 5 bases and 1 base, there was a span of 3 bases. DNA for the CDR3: TGTGCCTGGGCGTCTGGGGCCAACGTCCTGACTTTC. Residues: CAWASGANVLTF.

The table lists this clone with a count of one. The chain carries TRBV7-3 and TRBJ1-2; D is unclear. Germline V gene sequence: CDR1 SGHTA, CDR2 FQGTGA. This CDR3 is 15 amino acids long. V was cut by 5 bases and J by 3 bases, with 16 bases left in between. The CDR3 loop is CASSPSPEDHYGYTF. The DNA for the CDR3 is TGTGCCAGCAGCCCGTCCCCGGAGGACCACTATGGCTACACCTTC.

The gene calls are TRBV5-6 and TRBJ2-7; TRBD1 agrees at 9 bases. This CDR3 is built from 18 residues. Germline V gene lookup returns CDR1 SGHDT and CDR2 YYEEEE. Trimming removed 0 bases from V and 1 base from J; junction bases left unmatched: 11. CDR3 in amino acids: CASSLGGQGLPISYEQYF. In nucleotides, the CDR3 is TGTGCCAGCAGCTTGGGGGGACAGGGTCTCCCTATTTCCTACGAGCAGTACTTC. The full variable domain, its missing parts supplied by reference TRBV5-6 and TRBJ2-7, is DAGVTQSPTHLIKTRGQQVTLRCSPKSGHDTVSWYQQALGQGPQFIFQYYEEEERQRGNFPDRFSGHQFPNYSSELNVNALLLGDSALYLCASSLGGQGLPISYEQYFGPGTRLTVT.

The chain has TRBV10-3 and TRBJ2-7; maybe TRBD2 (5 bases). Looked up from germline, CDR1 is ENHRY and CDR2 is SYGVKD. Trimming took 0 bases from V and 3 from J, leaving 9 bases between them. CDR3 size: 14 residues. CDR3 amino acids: CAISESTTYYEQYF. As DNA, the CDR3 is TGTGCCATCAGTGAGTCGACTACCTACTACGAGCAGTACTTC.

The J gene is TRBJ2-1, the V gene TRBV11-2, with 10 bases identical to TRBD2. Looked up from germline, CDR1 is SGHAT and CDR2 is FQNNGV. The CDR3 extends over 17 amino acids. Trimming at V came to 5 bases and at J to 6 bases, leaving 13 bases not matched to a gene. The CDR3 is CASSPYRSAGGGNEQFF. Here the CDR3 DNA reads TGTGCCAGCAGCCCCTATCGGTCAGCGGGAGGGGGCAATGAGCAGTTCTTC.

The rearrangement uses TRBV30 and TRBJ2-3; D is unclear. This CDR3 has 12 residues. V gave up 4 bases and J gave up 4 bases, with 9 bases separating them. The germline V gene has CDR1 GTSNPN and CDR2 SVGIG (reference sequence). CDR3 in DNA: TGTGCCTGGAAAGAAACAGCAGATACGCAGTATTTT. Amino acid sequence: CAWKETADTQYF.

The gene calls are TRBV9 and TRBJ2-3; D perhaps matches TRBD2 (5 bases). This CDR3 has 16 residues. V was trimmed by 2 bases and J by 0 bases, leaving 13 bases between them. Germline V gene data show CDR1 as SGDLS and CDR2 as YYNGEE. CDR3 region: CASSVRSGSSTDTQYF. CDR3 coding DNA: TGTGCCAGCAGCGTCCGGAGCGGATCTAGCACAGATACGCAGTATTTT.

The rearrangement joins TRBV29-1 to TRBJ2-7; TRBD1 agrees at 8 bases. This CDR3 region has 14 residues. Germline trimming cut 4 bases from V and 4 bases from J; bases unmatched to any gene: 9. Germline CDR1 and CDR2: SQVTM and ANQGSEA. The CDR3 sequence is CSVAGAGGQYEQYF. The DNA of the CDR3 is TGCAGCGTTGCTGGGGCAGGGGGCCAGTACGAGCAGTACTTC.

CDR3 amino acids: CATSDSRTGFATNEKLFF. The CDR3 DNA follows: TGTGCCACCAGTGATTCGAGGACAGGATTTGCAACTAATGAAAAACTGTTTTTT. The V and J genes are TRBV24-1 and TRBJ1-4, with 7 bases identical to TRBD1. The junction had 8 bases not matched to a gene; V was cut back by 2 bases and J by 0 bases. The V gene's germline CDR1 is KGHDR and CDR2 SFDVKD. This CDR3 has 18 residues.

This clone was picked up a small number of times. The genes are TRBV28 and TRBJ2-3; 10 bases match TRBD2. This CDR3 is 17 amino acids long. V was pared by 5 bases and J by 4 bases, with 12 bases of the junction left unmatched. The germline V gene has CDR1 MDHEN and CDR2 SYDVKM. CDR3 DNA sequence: TGTGCCAGCAGTCCCCGGGGTAGGACTAGCGGCCCAGATACGCAGTATTTT. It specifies CASSPRGRTSGPDTQYF. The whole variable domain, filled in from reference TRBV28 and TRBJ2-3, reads DVKVTQSSRYLVKRTGEKVFLECVQDMDHENMFWYRQDPGLGLRLIYFSYDVKMKEKGDIPEGYSVSREKKERFSLILESASTNQTSMYLCASSPRGRTSGPDTQYFGPGTRLTVL.

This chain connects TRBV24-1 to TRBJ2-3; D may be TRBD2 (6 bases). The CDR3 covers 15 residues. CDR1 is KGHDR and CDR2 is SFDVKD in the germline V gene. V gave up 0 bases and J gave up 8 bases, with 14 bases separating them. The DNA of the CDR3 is TGTGCCACCAGTGATTTGGGACGGGAGCTGGGTACGCAGTATTTT. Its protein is CATSDLGRELGTQYF.

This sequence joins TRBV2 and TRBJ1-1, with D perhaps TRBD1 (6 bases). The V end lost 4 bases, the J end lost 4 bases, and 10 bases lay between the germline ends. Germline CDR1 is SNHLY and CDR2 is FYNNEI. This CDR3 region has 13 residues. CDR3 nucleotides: TGTGCCAGCAGTGGACAGGCCCTCACTGAAGCTTTCTTT. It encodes CASSGQALTEAFF.

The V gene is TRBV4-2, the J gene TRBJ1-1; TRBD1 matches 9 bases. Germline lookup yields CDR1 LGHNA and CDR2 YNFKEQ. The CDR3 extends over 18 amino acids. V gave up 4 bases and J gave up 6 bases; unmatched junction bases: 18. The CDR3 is CASSPPSLQGASYAEAFF. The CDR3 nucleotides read TGTGCCAGCAGCCCCCCCAGCTTACAGGGGGCGTCTTATGCTGAAGCTTTCTTT.

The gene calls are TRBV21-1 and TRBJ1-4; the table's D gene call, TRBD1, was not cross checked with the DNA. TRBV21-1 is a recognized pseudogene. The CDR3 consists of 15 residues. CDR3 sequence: CASSYVKGENEKLFF. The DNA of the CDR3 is TGTGCCAGCAGCTACGTCAAGGGGGAAAATGAAAAACTGTTTTTT.

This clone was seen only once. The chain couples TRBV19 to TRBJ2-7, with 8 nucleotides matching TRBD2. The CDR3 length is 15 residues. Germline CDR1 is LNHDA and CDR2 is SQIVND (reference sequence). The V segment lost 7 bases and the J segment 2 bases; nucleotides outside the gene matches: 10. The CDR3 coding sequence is TGTGCCAGTACCTATCTACTAGCGGCCGCCTACGAGCAGTACTTC. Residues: CASTYLLAAAYEQYF.

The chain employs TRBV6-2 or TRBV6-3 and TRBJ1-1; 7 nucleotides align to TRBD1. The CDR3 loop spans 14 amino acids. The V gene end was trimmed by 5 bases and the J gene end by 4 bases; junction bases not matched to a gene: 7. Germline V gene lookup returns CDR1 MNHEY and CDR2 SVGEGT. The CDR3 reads CASSDRVWSTEAFF. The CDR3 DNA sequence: TGTGCCAGCAGTGACAGGGTTTGGAGCACTGAAGCTTTCTTT.

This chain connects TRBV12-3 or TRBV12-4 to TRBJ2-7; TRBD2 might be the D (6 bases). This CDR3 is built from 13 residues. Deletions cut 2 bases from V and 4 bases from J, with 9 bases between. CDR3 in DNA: TGTGCCAGCAGTTTACAGGGAGGATACGAGCAGTACTTC. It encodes CASSLQGGYEQYF.

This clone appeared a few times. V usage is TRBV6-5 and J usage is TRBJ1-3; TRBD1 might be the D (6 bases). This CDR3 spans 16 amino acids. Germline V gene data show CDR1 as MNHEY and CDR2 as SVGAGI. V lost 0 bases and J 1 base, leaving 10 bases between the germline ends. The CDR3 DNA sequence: TGTGCCAGCAGTTACTCTTACAGGGATTCTGGAAACACCATATATTTT. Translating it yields CASSYSYRDSGNTIYF.